This T cell receptor beta chain emerged from a study of CD8 T cells in Susac syndrome. This CDR3 has 14 residues. Trimming stripped 1 base from V and 3 bases from J, with 10 bases between. Germline CDR1 and CDR2: GTSNPN and SVGIG (reference sequence). RNA totalling roughly 0.45 to 1 ug underwent reverse transcription with random hexamers. Via MiXCR, TCRdb re-called the immunoSEQ multiplex PCR reads, giving one row per CDR3 protein. The sample holds roughly 200,000 distinct CDR3 sequences; roughly 94% are singletons and the top ten take about 0.095%. The source material was CD4+ T cells from PBMCs. The genes are TRBV30 and TRBJ1-5; D may be TRBD1 (6 bases). This TCR derives from a human donor in good health. CDR3 nucleotide sequence: TGTGCCTGGAGTGGCGACAGGAACAATCAGCCCCAGCATTTT. Its translation is CAWSGDRNNQPQHF. The variable domain in full, completed from reference TRBV30 and TRBJ1-5, reads SQTIHQWPATLVQPVGSPLSLECTVEGTSNPNLYWYRQAAGRGLQLLFYSVGIGQISSEVPQNLSASRPQDRQFILSSKKLLLSDSGFYLCAWSGDRNNQPQHFGDGTRLSIL.